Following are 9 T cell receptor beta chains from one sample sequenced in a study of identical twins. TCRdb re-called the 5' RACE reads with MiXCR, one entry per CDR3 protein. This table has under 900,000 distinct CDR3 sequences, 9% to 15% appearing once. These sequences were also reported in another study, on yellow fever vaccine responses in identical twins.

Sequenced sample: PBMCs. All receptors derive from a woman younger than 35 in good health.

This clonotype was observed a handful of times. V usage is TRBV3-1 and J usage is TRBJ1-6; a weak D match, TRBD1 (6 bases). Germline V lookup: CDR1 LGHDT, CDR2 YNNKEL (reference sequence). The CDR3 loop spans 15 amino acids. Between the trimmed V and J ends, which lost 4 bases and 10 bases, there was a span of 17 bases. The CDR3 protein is CASSPSAGQLSPLHF. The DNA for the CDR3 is TGTGCCAGCAGCCCGAGTGCGGGACAACTGTCACCCCTCCACTTT.

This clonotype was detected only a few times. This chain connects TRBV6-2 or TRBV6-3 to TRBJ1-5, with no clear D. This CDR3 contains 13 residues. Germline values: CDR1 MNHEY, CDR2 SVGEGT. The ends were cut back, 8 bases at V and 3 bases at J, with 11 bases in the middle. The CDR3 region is CASSDVDNQPQHF. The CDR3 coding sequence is TGTGCCAGCTCAGACGTAGACAATCAGCCCCAGCATTTT.

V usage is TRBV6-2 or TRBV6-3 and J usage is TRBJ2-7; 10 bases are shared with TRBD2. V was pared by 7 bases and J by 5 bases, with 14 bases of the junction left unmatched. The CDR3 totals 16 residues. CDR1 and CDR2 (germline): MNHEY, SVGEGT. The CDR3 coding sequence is TGTGCCAGCACCCCAAGGACTAGCGGAGGGGGCCACGAGCAGTACTTC. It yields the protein CASTPRTSGGGHEQYF.

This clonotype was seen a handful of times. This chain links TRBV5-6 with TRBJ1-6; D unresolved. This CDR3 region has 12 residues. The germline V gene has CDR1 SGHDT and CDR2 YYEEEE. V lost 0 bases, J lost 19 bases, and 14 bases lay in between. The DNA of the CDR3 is TGTGCCAGCAGCTTGGGGAACTATCCCGTTCACTTT. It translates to CASSLGNYPVHF.

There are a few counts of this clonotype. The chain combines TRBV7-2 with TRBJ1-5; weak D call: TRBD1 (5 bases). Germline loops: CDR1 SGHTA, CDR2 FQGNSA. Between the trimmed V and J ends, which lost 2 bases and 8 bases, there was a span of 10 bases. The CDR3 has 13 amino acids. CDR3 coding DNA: TGTGCCAGCAGCTTAAACGGGGGGAAGCCCCAGCATTTT. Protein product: CASSLNGGKPQHF.

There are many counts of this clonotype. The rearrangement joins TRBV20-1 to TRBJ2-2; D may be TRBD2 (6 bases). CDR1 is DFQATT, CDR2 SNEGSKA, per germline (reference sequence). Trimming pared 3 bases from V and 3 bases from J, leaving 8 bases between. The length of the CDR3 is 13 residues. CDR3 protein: CSASGGHTGELFF. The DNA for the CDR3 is TGCAGTGCTAGCGGGGGACACACCGGGGAGCTGTTTTTT.

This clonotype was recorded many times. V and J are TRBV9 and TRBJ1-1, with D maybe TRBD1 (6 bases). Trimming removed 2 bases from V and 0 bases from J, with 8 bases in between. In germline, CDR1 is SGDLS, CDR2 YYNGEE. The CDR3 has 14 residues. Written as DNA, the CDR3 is TGTGCCAGCAGCGTTGACAGGATGAACACTGAAGCTTTCTTT. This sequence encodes CASSVDRMNTEAFF. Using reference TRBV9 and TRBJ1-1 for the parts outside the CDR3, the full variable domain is DSGVTQTPKHLITATGQRVTLRCSPRSGDLSVYWYQQSLDQGLQFLIQYYNGEERAKGNILERFSAQQFPDLHSELNLSSLELGDSALYFCASSVDRMNTEAFFGQGTRLTVV.

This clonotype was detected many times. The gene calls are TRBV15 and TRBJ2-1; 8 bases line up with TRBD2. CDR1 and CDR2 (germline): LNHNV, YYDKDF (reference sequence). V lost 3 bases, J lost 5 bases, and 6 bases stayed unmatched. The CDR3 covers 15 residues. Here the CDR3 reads CATSRRGAKNNEQFF. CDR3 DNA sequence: TGTGCCACCAGCAGGCGGGGGGCCAAGAACAATGAGCAGTTCTTC.

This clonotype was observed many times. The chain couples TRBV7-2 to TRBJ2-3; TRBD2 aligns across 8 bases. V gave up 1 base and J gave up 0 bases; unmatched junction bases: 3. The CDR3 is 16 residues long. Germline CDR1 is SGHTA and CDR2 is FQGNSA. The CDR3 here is CASSLVAGPSTDTQYF. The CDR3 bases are TGTGCCAGCAGCTTAGTAGCGGGGCCTAGCACAGATACGCAGTATTTT.